This TCR beta chain appears in the sequencing data of a study of beta chain features in type 1 diabetes. Study-wide results and caveats: TCRB CDR3s from Type 1 diabetes patients were moderately but significantly shorter in all four CD4+ subsets. Type 1 diabetes patients had VDJ junctions that carried fewer insertions and more deletions.

Germline V lookup: CDR1 SGDLS, CDR2 YYNGEE. CDR3 size: 15 residues. With 0 bases clipped from V and 3 bases from J, the junction kept 3 bases outside the gene matches. This clone has a handful of counts. What it recognizes is unknown. Other DNA sequences of this sample code for an identical CDR3. The authors reverse transcribed all of the isolated RNA, so sequencing captured expressed TCRB transcripts. Sequenced by immunoSEQ multiplex PCR; TCRdb stores in-frame clones only, minus some. This table holds some 400,000 clones, over 13% found once. This receptor was obtained from a woman aged 18-35 years in good health. Material: naive CD4+ T cells from blood. The gene calls are TRBV9 and TRBJ2-1, with 7 bases aligning to TRBD1. The CDR3 DNA follows: TGTGCCAGCAGCGTAGGTGCAGGGGGCTACAATGAGCAGTTCTTC. Amino acids: CASSVGAGGYNEQFF. The entire variable domain, with the rest obtained from reference TRBV9 and TRBJ2-1, is as follows: DSGVTQTPKHLITATGQRVTLRCSPRSGDLSVYWYQQSLDQGLQFLIQYYNGEERAKGNILERFSAQQFPDLHSELNLSSLELGDSALYFCASSVGAGGYNEQFFGPGTRLTVL.